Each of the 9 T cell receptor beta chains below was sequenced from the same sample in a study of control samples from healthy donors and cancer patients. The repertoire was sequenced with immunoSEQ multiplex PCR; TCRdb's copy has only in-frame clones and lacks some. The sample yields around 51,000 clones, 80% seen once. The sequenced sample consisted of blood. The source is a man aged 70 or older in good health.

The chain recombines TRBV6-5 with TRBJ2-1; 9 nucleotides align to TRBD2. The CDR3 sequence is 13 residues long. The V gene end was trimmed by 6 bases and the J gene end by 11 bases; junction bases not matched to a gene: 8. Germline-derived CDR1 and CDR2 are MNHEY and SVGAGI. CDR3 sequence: CASRQGTSSKQFF. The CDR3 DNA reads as TGTGCCAGCAGGCAAGGGACTAGCTCGAAGCAGTTCTTC.

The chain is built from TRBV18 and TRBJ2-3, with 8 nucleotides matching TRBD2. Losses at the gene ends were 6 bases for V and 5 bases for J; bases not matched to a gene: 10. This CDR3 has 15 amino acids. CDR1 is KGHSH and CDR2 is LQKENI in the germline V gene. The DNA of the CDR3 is TGTGCCAGCTCTCCCCGGGGGACTAGGAGAGATACGCAGTATTTT. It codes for CASSPRGTRRDTQYF.

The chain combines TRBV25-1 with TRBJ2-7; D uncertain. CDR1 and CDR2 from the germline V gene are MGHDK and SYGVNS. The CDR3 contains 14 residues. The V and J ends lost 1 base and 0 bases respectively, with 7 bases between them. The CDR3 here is CASSESGGSYEQYF. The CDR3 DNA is TGTGCCAGCAGTGAATCAGGCGGCTCCTACGAGCAGTACTTC.

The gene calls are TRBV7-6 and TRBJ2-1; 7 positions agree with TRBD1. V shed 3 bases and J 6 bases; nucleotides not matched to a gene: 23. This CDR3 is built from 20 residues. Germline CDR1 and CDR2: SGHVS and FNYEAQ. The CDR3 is CASSFRDRVGGRVLGNEQFF. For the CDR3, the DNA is TGTGCCAGCAGCTTCCGGGACAGAGTTGGTGGGAGAGTGCTGGGCAATGAGCAGTTCTTC. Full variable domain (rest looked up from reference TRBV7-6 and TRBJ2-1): GAGVSQSPRYKVTKRGQDVALRCDPISGHVSLYWYRQALGQGPEFLTYFNYEAQQDKSGLPNDRFSAERPEGSISTLTIQRTEQRDSAMYRCASSFRDRVGGRVLGNEQFFGPGTRLTVL.

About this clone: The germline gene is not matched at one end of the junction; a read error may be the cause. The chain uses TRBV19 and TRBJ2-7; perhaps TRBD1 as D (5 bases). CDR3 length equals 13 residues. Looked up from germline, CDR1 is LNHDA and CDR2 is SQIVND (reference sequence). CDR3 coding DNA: TGCCACAGCCAGACAGACCCCTCCTACGAGCAGTACTTC. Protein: CHSQTDPSYEQYF. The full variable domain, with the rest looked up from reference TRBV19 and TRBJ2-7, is DGGITQSPKYLFRKEGQNVTLSCEQNLNHDAMYWYRQDPGQGLRLIYYSQIVNDFQKGDIAEGYSVSREKKESFPLTVTSAQKNPTAFYLCHSQTDPSYEQYFGPGTRLTVT.

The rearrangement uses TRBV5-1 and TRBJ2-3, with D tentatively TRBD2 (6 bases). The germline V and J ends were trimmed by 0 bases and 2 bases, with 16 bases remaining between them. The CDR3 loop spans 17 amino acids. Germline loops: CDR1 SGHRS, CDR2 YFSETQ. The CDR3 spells CASSLAGRGGFTDTQYF. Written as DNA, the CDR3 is TGCGCCAGCAGCTTGGCCGGTAGAGGAGGGTTCACAGATACGCAGTATTTT.

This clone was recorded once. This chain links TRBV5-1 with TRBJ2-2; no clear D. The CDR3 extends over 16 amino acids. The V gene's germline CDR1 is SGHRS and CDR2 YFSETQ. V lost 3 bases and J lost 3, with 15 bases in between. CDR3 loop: CASSSLMRWDTGELFF. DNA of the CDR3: TGCGCCAGCAGCTCATTGATGAGGTGGGACACCGGGGAGCTGTTTTTT. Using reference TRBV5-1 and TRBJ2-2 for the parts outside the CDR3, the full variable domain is KAGVTQTPRYLIKTRGQQVTLSCSPISGHRSVSWYQQTPGQGLQFLFEYFSETQRNKGNFPGRFSGRQFSNSRSEMNVSTLELGDSALYLCASSSLMRWDTGELFFGEGSRLTVL.

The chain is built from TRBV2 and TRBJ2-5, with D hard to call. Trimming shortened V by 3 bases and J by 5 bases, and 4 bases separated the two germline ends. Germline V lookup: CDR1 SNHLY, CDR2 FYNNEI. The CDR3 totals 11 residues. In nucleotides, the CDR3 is TGTGCCAGCAGTGAGATCGAGACCCAGTACTTC. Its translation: CASSEIETQYF.

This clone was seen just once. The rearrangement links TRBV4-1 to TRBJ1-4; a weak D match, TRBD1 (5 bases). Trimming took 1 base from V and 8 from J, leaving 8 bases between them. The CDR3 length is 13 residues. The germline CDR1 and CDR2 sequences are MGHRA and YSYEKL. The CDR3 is CASSQVRGEKLFF. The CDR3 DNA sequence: TGCGCCAGCAGCCAAGTTAGGGGAGAAAAACTGTTTTTT.